The next 26 T cell receptor beta chains were all read from a single sample in a study of ipilimumab plus nivolumab after autologous stem cell transplantation. Sequencing was performed with immunoSEQ multiplex PCR; in TCRdb, only in-frame clones are kept and a portion is missing. Among 20,000 to 25,000 clones listed, 77% were seen once. The sequences come from PBMCs, collected in a trial of ipilimumab plus nivolumab as post-transplant consolidation. Receptors originate from a male donor with diffuse large B-cell lymphoma.

The chain is built from TRBV7-3 and TRBJ2-4; D not resolved. V shed 2 bases and J shed 6 bases, with 8 bases lying between them. The germline V gene has CDR1 SGHTA and CDR2 FQGTGA. The CDR3 extends over 13 amino acids. The CDR3 DNA sequence: TGTGCCAGCAGCTTAGAAGTCGGAAACATTCAGTACTTC. Amino acid sequence: CASSLEVGNIQYF.

The chain recombines TRBV27 with TRBJ2-3; tentative D call: TRBD2 (5 bases). This CDR3 comprises 16 residues. Germline assignment: CDR1 MNHEY and CDR2 SMNVEV (reference sequence). With 4 bases removed from V and 1 base from J, the gap between germline ends came to 15 bases. In nucleotides, the CDR3 is TGTGCCAGCAGTTCGTGGGTCGTGGGAGGCACAGATACGCAGTATTTT. Amino acid sequence: CASSSWVVGGTDTQYF.

J is TRBJ1-1 and V is TRBV4-3; TRBD1 agrees at 7 bases. The CDR3 runs to 14 residues. The germline CDR1 and CDR2 sequences are LGHNA and YSLEER. V lost 4 bases to trimming and J lost 7 bases; unmatched junction nucleotides: 9. The CDR3, as DNA: TGCGCCAGCAGCCTAAATACAGGGGAAGTTGAAGCTTTCTTT. Translated: CASSLNTGEVEAFF.

The chain has TRBV5-4 and TRBJ2-7; TRBD2 is a possible D gene (5 bases). The CDR3 sequence is 16 residues long. V shed 0 bases and J shed 3 bases, with 16 bases lying between them. Germline-derived CDR1 and CDR2 are SGHNT and YYREEE (reference sequence). Here the CDR3 reads CASSLGGSAGLYEQYF. CDR3 sequence (DNA): TGTGCCAGCAGCTTGGGAGGGTCCGCGGGTCTCTACGAGCAGTACTTC.

The rearrangement joins TRBV30 to TRBJ1-1, with a possible D match to TRBD1 (6 bases). This CDR3 has 17 amino acids. Germline CDR1 and CDR2: GTSNPN and SVGIG (reference sequence). V was trimmed by 2 bases and J by 4 bases, leaving 23 bases between them. The CDR3 loop reads CAWSPFRTAVGSTEAFF. CDR3 nucleotides: TGTGCCTGGAGTCCGTTCAGGACAGCGGTAGGAAGCACTGAAGCTTTCTTT.

This chain uses TRBV21-1 with TRBJ2-3; the table's D call, TRBD1, has no DNA check behind it. TRBV21-1 is reported as a pseudogene. The CDR3 length is 14 residues. The CDR3 loop is CASRQGRDTDTQYF. The CDR3 DNA reads TGTGCCAGCCGACAGGGTAGAGACACAGATACGCAGTATTTT.

The chain uses TRBV28 and TRBJ2-1; 10 positions agree with TRBD2. Trimming at V came to 6 bases and at J to 0 bases, leaving 5 bases not matched to a gene. Germline CDR1 and CDR2: MDHEN and SYDVKM. The CDR3 extends over 16 amino acids. CDR3 sequence: CASRTLAGTSYNEQFF. CDR3 in DNA: TGTGCCAGCAGAACACTAGCGGGGACCTCCTACAATGAGCAGTTCTTC.

The chain recombines TRBV5-1 with TRBJ2-2; 7 bases are shared with TRBD1. The CDR3 totals 17 residues. V was clipped by 0 bases and J by 7 bases; unmatched bases: 12. Germline lookup yields CDR1 SGHRS and CDR2 YFSETQ. The CDR3 DNA sequence: TGCGCCAGCAGCTTGGGTTTTTCCGGGACAGAGGGCGGGGAGCTGTTTTTT. This translates into CASSLGFSGTEGGELFF.

The chain employs TRBV19 and TRBJ1-3; a weak D match, TRBD1 (6 bases). V lost 7 bases and J lost 0, with 13 bases in between. CDR1 and CDR2 (germline): LNHDA, SQIVND (reference sequence). The CDR3 is 15 amino acids. CDR3 region: CASMTGIRSGNTIYF. CDR3 coding DNA: TGTGCCAGTATGACAGGAATACGCTCTGGAAACACCATATATTTT.

This clone came up many times. The J gene is TRBJ2-2, the V gene TRBV30, with 9 bases identical to TRBD1. Trimming removed 1 base from V and 3 bases from J; junction bases left unmatched: 0. The CDR3 is made up of 14 amino acids. Germline values: CDR1 GTSNPN, CDR2 SVGIG (reference sequence). CDR3 in DNA: TGTGCCTGGAGTGGGACAGGGGACACCGGGGAGCTGTTTTTT. The encoded protein is CAWSGTGDTGELFF.

This clone has only a few counts. V usage is TRBV4-1 and J usage is TRBJ1-5, with 8 bases matching TRBD1. The germline V gene encodes CDR1 MGHRA and CDR2 YSYEKL. The V segment lost 6 bases and the J segment 2 bases; nucleotides outside the gene matches: 6. This CDR3 spans 15 amino acids. CDR3 amino acids: CASRLDRDGNQPQHF. In DNA form, the CDR3 reads TGCGCCAGCAGGTTGGACAGGGATGGCAATCAGCCCCAGCATTTT.

CDR3 nucleotide sequence: TGTGCCAGCAGCCCGGACTTAAGCACAGATACGCAGTATTTT. Translating it yields CASSPDLSTDTQYF. This chain uses TRBV6-6 with TRBJ2-3, with D possibly matching TRBD2 (5 bases). In germline, CDR1 is MNHNY, CDR2 SVGAGI (reference sequence). V was clipped by 6 bases and J by 0 bases, with 10 bases between them. The CDR3 is 14 residues long.

The chain uses TRBV5-4 and TRBJ2-2; TRBD2 is a possible D gene (7 bases). CDR3 size: 15 residues. Germline CDR1 reads SGHNT; CDR2 reads YYREEE (reference sequence). V shed 4 bases and J shed 3 bases, with 13 bases lying between them. The CDR3 protein is CASSPKGGDTGELFF. CDR3 DNA sequence: TGTGCCAGCAGCCCCAAGGGGGGGGACACCGGGGAGCTGTTTTTT.

This clone turned up a few times. The CDR3, as DNA: TGTGCCAGTAGTATAATCGACAGTCCGAACTATGGCTACACCTTC. Translated: CASSIIDSPNYGYTF. V gene TRBV19 combines with J gene TRBJ1-2, with a tentative D call TRBD1 (5 bases). The CDR3 sequence is 15 residues long. In germline, CDR1 is LNHDA, CDR2 SQIVND (reference sequence). V dropped 2 bases and J dropped 2 bases, with 12 bases sitting between them.

This clone was seen more than once but under ten times. The chain is built from TRBV28 and TRBJ1-5; TRBD1 matches 9 bases. This CDR3 has 13 amino acids. V shed 5 bases and J 7 bases; nucleotides not matched to a gene: 3. Looked up from germline, CDR1 is MDHEN and CDR2 is SYDVKM. CDR3: CASSRTGVQPQHF. CDR3 sequence (DNA): TGTGCCAGCAGTCGGACAGGGGTCCAGCCCCAGCATTTT.

The genes are TRBV11-1 and TRBJ1-2; D possibly corresponds to TRBD1 (5 bases). Germline values: CDR1 SGHAT, CDR2 FQDESV (reference sequence). The CDR3 runs to 15 residues. Trimming cost V 0 bases and J 3 bases, with 11 bases left between them. CDR3 bases: TGTGCCAGCAGCTTAGCGATTGTGACAGACTATGGCTACACCTTC. Its translation is CASSLAIVTDYGYTF.

This clone was counted at least ten times. CDR3 in DNA: TGTGCCAGTAGCCCTCAGTTGGGCGGCTACACCTTC. Protein: CASSPQLGGYTF. This chain uses TRBV19 with TRBJ1-2; D is ambiguous. Trimming took 6 bases from V and 8 from J, leaving 13 bases between them. Germline assignment: CDR1 LNHDA and CDR2 SQIVND (reference sequence). The CDR3 runs 12 residues.

This chain uses TRBV5-5 with TRBJ1-5; D unresolved. The V end was cut by 0 bases, the J end by 0 bases, with 1 base between. This CDR3 comprises 13 residues. CDR1 and CDR2 (germline): SGHKS, YYEKEE (reference sequence). The DNA of the CDR3 is TGTGCCAGCAGCTTGGATAGCAATCAGCCCCAGCATTTT. Its protein is CASSLDSNQPQHF. The variable domain in full, with the rest retrieved from reference TRBV5-5 and TRBJ1-5, is DAGVTQSPTHLIKTRGQQVTLRCSPISGHKSVSWYQQVLGQGPQFIFQYYEKEERGRGNFPDRFSARQFPNYSSELNVNALLLGDSALYLCASSLDSNQPQHFGDGTRLSIL.

Notes on this clone: The same CDR3 also results from other DNA sequences found in this sample. The V gene is TRBV9, the J gene TRBJ2-5; no definite D call. Germline V gene sequence: CDR1 SGDLS, CDR2 YYNGEE. The V gene lost 0 bases and the J gene lost 2 bases, with 5 bases spanning the gap. CDR3 length: 13 amino acids. The CDR3 reads CASSVDLQETQYF. CDR3 nucleotide sequence: TGTGCCAGCAGCGTAGACCTACAAGAGACCCAGTACTTC.

The J gene is TRBJ2-3, the V gene TRBV5-4, with 9 nucleotides matching TRBD2. The CDR3 has 17 residues. CDR1 and CDR2 from the germline V gene are SGHNT and YYREEE (reference sequence). V was pared by 0 bases and J by 4 bases, with 9 bases of the junction left unmatched. CDR3 DNA: TGTGCCAGCAGCTTGGGGTTTGGCGGGGGGGCTCCAGATACGCAGTATTTT. Protein: CASSLGFGGGAPDTQYF.

The J gene is TRBJ2-3, the V gene TRBV7-3, with D uncertain. Per germline, CDR1 SGHTA and CDR2 FQGTGA. Trimming took 0 bases from V and 0 from J, leaving 4 bases between them. The CDR3 runs 14 residues. Here the CDR3 reads CASSLTFSTDTQYF. CDR3 nucleotide sequence: TGTGCCAGCAGCTTAACTTTTAGCACAGATACGCAGTATTTT.

The J gene is TRBJ2-1, the V gene TRBV7-8; tentative D call: TRBD2 (6 bases). The germline gives CDR1 SGHVS, CDR2 FQNEAQ. The length of the CDR3 is 14 residues. Trimming removed 7 bases at V and 9 bases at J, with 19 bases between. CDR3 in DNA: TGTGCCAGCATCCACAAGTGGGGACTTAGTGAGCAGTTCTTC. Translating gives CASIHKWGLSEQFF.

The rearrangement joins TRBV28 to TRBJ1-1; 9 bases match TRBD1. Germline V gene sequence: CDR1 MDHEN, CDR2 SYDVKM. The CDR3 contains 14 residues. Germline trimming cut 7 bases from V and 1 base from J; bases unmatched to any gene: 4. The CDR3 coding sequence is TGTGCCAGCAAAGGGACAGGGCAGAACACTGAAGCTTTCTTT. Translated, it gives CASKGTGQNTEAFF.

This CDR3 reads CASSLQQGADYGYTF. In nucleotides, the CDR3 is TGTGCCAGCTCGCTTCAACAGGGGGCTGACTATGGCTACACCTTC. The rearrangement joins TRBV18 to TRBJ1-2; 9 positions match TRBD1. CDR1 and CDR2 (germline): KGHSH, LQKENI. CDR3 length: 15 residues. V shed 6 bases, J shed 3 bases, and the junction held 8 bases outside the gene matches.

This chain uses TRBV7-2 with TRBJ1-1; D is possibly TRBD1 (6 bases). Looked up from germline, CDR1 is SGHTA and CDR2 is FQGNSA. This CDR3 is 16 amino acids long. The V end lost 5 bases, the J end lost 2 bases, and 18 bases lay between the germline ends. The CDR3: CASSKQGAGANTEAFF. CDR3 nucleotides: TGTGCCAGCAGCAAACAGGGAGCTGGGGCTAACACTGAAGCTTTCTTT.

This clone came up once. The chain combines TRBV9 with TRBJ2-1, with D unresolved. The V and J ends lost 3 bases and 7 bases respectively, with 14 bases between them. This CDR3 has 14 residues. The germline V gene encodes CDR1 SGDLS and CDR2 YYNGEE. CDR3: CASSDTRGSNEQFF. The CDR3 coding sequence is TGTGCCAGCAGCGACACCCGTGGGTCGAATGAGCAGTTCTTC.